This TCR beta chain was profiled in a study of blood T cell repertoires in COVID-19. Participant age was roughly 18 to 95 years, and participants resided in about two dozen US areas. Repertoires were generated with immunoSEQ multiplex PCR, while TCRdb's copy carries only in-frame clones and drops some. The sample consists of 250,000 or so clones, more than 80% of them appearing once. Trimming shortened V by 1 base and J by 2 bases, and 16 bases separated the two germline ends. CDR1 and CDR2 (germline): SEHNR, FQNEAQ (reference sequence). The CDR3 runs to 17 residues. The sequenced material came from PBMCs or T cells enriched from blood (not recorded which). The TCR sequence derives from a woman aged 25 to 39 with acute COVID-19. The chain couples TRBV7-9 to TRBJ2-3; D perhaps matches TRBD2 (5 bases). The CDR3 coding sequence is TGTGCCAGCAGCTTAGATTACGCTGGCGGGCTCACAGATACGCAGTATTTT. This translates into CASSLDYAGGLTDTQYF.